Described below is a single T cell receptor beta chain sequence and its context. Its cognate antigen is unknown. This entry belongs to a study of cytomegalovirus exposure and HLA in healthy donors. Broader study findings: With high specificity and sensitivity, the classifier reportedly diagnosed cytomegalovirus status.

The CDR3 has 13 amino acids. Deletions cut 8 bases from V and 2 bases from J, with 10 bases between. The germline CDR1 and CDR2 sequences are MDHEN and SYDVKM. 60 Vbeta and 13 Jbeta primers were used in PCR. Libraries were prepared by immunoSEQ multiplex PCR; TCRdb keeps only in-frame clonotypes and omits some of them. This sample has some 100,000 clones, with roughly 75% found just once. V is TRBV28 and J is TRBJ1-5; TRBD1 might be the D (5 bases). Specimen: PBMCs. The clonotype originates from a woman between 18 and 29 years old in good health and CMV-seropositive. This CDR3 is CASAGLGNQPQHF. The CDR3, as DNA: TGTGCCAGCGCGGGGCTGGGCAATCAGCCCCAGCATTTT.